The clone carrying this T cell receptor (beta chain) came up once. Its antigen is undetermined. This record belongs to a study of CD8 T cells in Susac syndrome. Study-level information: Patients with Susac syndrome were therapy-naive, treated with corticosteroids, or treated with intravenous immunoglobulin alone when blood was collected.

Reverse transcription of about 0.45 to 1 ug RNA was performed with random hexamers. It was immunoSEQ multiplex PCR that amplified TCR beta CDR3 across 54 Vbeta and 13 Jbeta. TCRdb reprocessed the immunoSEQ multiplex PCR reads via MiXCR and lists one record per CDR3 protein. The sample contains fewer than 150,000 distinct CDR3 sequences, about 95% of which appear only once. As judged by recently defined diagnostic criteria, patients with Susac syndrome had definite or probable disease. The study's findings and limits: Clonal expansion of Susac CD8+ cells peaked in TEMRA cells, and it also peaked in active patients.

Germline CDR1 reads MGHRA; CDR2 reads YSYEKL. Unmatched junction bases numbered 7, after V lost 5 bases and J lost 3 bases. CDR3 size: 15 residues. The sequence was collected from a human donor with Susac syndrome. The chain couples TRBV4-1 to TRBJ1-1, with 9 bases aligning to TRBD1. The sample taken for sequencing was CD8+ T cells from PBMCs. The CDR3, as DNA: TGCGCCAGCAGCTCGCTGGGACAGGGTTACACTGAAGCTTTCTTT. Amino acids: CASSSLGQGYTEAFF.